This entry concerns a single TCR beta chain. Its antigen is as yet unknown. The sample originates from a study of cytomegalovirus exposure and HLA in healthy donors. General study results and limits: In a later analysis, at a false discovery rate of 0.05, 15,000 to 20,000 TCR beta sequences matched HLA alleles.

The PCR made use of 60 Vbeta and 13 Jbeta primers. Sequencing was performed with immunoSEQ multiplex PCR; in TCRdb, only in-frame clones are kept and a portion is missing. The data contain 150,000 to 200,000 clones, more than 75% of them seen just once; the ten biggest clones take up 2% to 2.5%. CDR1 is SGHRS, CDR2 YFSETQ, per germline. This CDR3 comprises 12 residues. With 0 bases removed from V and 5 bases from J, the gap between germline ends came to 5 bases. The chain is built from TRBV5-1 and TRBJ1-2; D call uncertain. This TCR was recovered from a woman younger than 45 in good health and CMV-seropositive. The specimen sequenced was PBMCs. The CDR3 nucleotides read TGCGCCAGCAGCTTGGGAGGGTATGGCTACACCTTC. It encodes CASSLGGYGYTF.